This TCR beta chain was documented in a study of control samples from healthy donors and cancer patients. Here immunoSEQ multiplex PCR was the method, and the copy in TCRdb shows in-frame clones only, minus some. Seen here are some 160,000 clones, about 94% observed once, and the top ten hold 0.68%. Source material: blood. The clonotype was recovered from a woman between 25 and 40 years old in good health.

The CDR3 DNA sequence: TGTGCCAGCAGCTTATATCCGGGACAGGGAGAGACCCAGTACTTC. Translated, it gives CASSLYPGQGETQYF. The chain recombines TRBV11-3 with TRBJ2-5, with TRBD1 matching 9 bases. The CDR3 totals 15 residues. CDR1 and CDR2 from the germline V gene are SGHNT and YENEEA. V gave up 2 bases and J gave up 4 bases; unmatched junction bases: 5.